One and the same sample provided the 17 T cell receptor beta chains below, sequenced in a study of blood T cell repertoires in COVID-19. Data came from immunoSEQ multiplex PCR; TCRdb stores just in-frame clones and leaves some out. In the table there are fewer than 130,000 clones, 75% to 80% of which are singletons. The source material was peripheral blood. Every receptor here comes from a woman aged 80 or older with active or convalescent COVID-19.

This clone was counted once. The chain uses TRBV9 and TRBJ1-4; D is unclear. The CDR3 runs 15 residues. Trimming stripped 0 bases from V and 2 bases from J, with 8 bases between. CDR1 is SGDLS, CDR2 YYNGEE, per germline. The CDR3 DNA reads as TGTGCCAGCAGCGTAGGGAGGATGACTAATGAAAAACTGTTTTTT. As protein: CASSVGRMTNEKLFF.

This clone has at least ten counts. The rearrangement joins TRBV12-3 or TRBV12-4 to TRBJ1-2; D unclear. V was pared by 2 bases and J by 7 bases, with 8 bases between. This CDR3 has 12 residues. The CDR3 nucleotides read TGTGCCAGCAGTTTAAGGAGTCTTGGCTACACCTTC. It encodes CASSLRSLGYTF.

This rearrangement joins TRBV7-3 to TRBJ2-1; the D is unclear. The V end lost 0 bases, the J end lost 5 bases, and 8 bases lay between the germline ends. From germline, CDR1 is SGHTA and CDR2 FQGTGA. The CDR3 sequence is 14 residues long. CDR3 loop: CASSLTLENNEQFF. The CDR3 DNA follows: TGTGCCAGCAGCTTAACGCTGGAGAACAATGAGCAGTTCTTC.

The chain combines TRBV10-1 with TRBJ2-7; D possibly corresponds to TRBD1 (6 bases). This CDR3 has 13 residues. Germline-derived CDR1 and CDR2 are WNHNN and SYGVQD (reference sequence). The ends were cut back, 2 bases at V and 6 bases at J, with 11 bases in the middle. As DNA, the CDR3 is TGCGCCAGCAGTGAGGGGGGCCTGTGCGAGCAGTACTTC. Protein product: CASSEGGLCEQYF.

The gene calls are TRBV13 and TRBJ1-1; D might be TRBD1 (5 bases). The CDR3 length is 19 residues. Per germline, CDR1 PRHDT and CDR2 FYEKMQ (reference sequence). Trimming cost V 3 bases and J 0 bases, with 23 bases left between them. CDR3 nucleotides: TGTGCCAGCAGCTTCTACCCCCGGTCAGGACAACACATGAACACTGAAGCTTTCTTT. This translates into CASSFYPRSGQHMNTEAFF.

This clone was picked up a small number of times. V gene TRBV5-1 combines with J gene TRBJ1-1; D is possibly TRBD1 (6 bases). This CDR3 is 15 amino acids long. Germline V gene sequence: CDR1 SGHRS, CDR2 YFSETQ. V was cut by 0 bases and J by 7 bases, with 16 bases left in between. The CDR3 sequence is CASSLGTGPAYEAFF. The CDR3 bases are TGCGCCAGCAGCTTGGGCACAGGGCCGGCCTATGAAGCTTTCTTT.

This sequence joins TRBV18 and TRBJ2-5, with 13 bases aligning to TRBD2. The CDR3 spans 16 residues. J gave up 1 base and V 5 bases, and 4 bases lay outside the gene matches. The germline V gene has CDR1 KGHSH and CDR2 LQKENI. The CDR3 region has the DNA TGTGCCAGCTCAAGGACTAGCGGGAGTCTCCAAGAGACCCAGTACTTC. Amino acid sequence: CASSRTSGSLQETQYF. The full variable domain, in which reference TRBV18 and TRBJ2-5 provide the parts outside the CDR3, is NAGVMQNPRHLVRRRGQEARLRCSPMKGHSHVYWYRQLPEEGLKFMVYLQKENIIDESGMPKERFSAEFPKEGPSILRIQQVVRGDSAAYFCASSRTSGSLQETQYFGPGTRLLVL.

The chain has TRBV9 and TRBJ2-5; 7 bases fit TRBD1. This CDR3 is built from 16 residues. Germline CDR1 reads SGDLS; CDR2 reads YYNGEE. The V segment lost 0 bases and the J segment 2 bases; nucleotides outside the gene matches: 7. The CDR3 coding sequence is TGTGCCAGCAGCGTAGCAACCGGGACAGAGCAAGAGACCCAGTACTTC. The encoded protein is CASSVATGTEQETQYF.

The genes are TRBV2 and TRBJ2-1, with 10 bases aligning to TRBD2. CDR3 length: 15 residues. V was clipped by 7 bases and J by 6 bases; unmatched bases: 9. Germline CDR1 and CDR2: SNHLY and FYNNEI. The DNA for the CDR3 is TGTGCCAGCAAGAATCTAGCGGGAGAAGGCAATGAGCAGTTCTTC. This translates into CASKNLAGEGNEQFF. Combining the CDR3 with reference TRBV2 and TRBJ2-1 gives the whole variable domain EPEVTQTPSHQVTQMGQEVILRCVPISNHLYFYWYRQILGQKVEFLVSFYNNEISEKSEIFDDQFSVERPDGSNFTLKIRSTKLEDSAMYFCASKNLAGEGNEQFFGPGTRLTVL.

The V and J genes are TRBV2 and TRBJ2-1; no reliable D call. The ends were cut back, 2 bases at V and 3 bases at J, with 8 bases in the middle. The CDR3 has 14 residues. The germline CDR1 and CDR2 sequences are SNHLY and FYNNEI. CDR3 sequence (DNA): TGTGCCAGCAGTGAATTAGCAGACTACAATGAGCAGTTCTTC. Translating gives CASSELADYNEQFF.

This chain links TRBV11-2 with TRBJ2-5, with D perhaps TRBD1 (5 bases). The V end was cut by 1 base, the J end by 5 bases, with 11 bases between. Germline V lookup: CDR1 SGHAT, CDR2 FQNNGV. This CDR3 is built from 14 residues. The CDR3 is CASSLAQGYETQYF. In DNA, the CDR3 is TGTGCCAGCAGCTTAGCCCAGGGATATGAGACCCAGTACTTC. Looking up the rest from reference TRBV11-2 and TRBJ2-5 gives the full variable domain: EAGVAQSPRYKIIEKRQSVAFWCNPISGHATLYWYQQILGQGPKLLIQFQNNGVVDDSQLPKDRFSAERLKGVDSTLKIQPAKLEDSAVYLCASSLAQGYETQYFGPGTRLLVL.

The chain combines TRBV5-1 with TRBJ2-3; D gene unclear. There are 17 residues in the CDR3. Per the germline V gene, CDR1 is SGHRS and CDR2 is YFSETQ. V was clipped by 0 bases and J by 2 bases, with 16 bases between them. In DNA, the CDR3 is TGCGCCAGCAGCTTGGGTCCCCAAACATCAAACACAGATACGCAGTATTTT. Encoded protein: CASSLGPQTSNTDTQYF.

The chain is built from TRBV29-1 and TRBJ1-5, with TRBD1 as a possible D gene (6 bases). This CDR3 contains 17 residues. Germline V gene data show CDR1 as SQVTM and CDR2 as ANQGSEA. The V gene lost 3 bases and the J gene lost 0 bases, with 18 bases spanning the gap. The CDR3 bases are TGCAGCGTTGACGCGGGGGGCGGGGTGATTAGCAATCAGCCCCAGCATTTT. It yields the protein CSVDAGGGVISNQPQHF.

The chain uses TRBV11-2 and TRBJ2-3; D is perhaps TRBD2 (6 bases). This CDR3 has 14 amino acids. Trimming removed 4 bases from V and 4 bases from J, with 12 bases in between. The germline gives CDR1 SGHAT, CDR2 FQNNGV. The CDR3 DNA follows: TGTGCCAGCAGCTCGAATAGCGGCGCAGATACGCAGTATTTT. Amino acid sequence: CASSSNSGADTQYF. The whole variable domain, remainder taken from reference TRBV11-2 and TRBJ2-3, is EAGVAQSPRYKIIEKRQSVAFWCNPISGHATLYWYQQILGQGPKLLIQFQNNGVVDDSQLPKDRFSAERLKGVDSTLKIQPAKLEDSAVYLCASSSNSGADTQYFGPGTRLTVL.

The chain carries TRBV29-1 and TRBJ2-7; 11 positions agree with TRBD1. From germline, CDR1 is SQVTM and CDR2 ANQGSEA. CDR3 length: 13 residues. The ends lost 6 bases at V and 6 bases at J; junction bases unmatched: 7. In nucleotides, the CDR3 is TGCAGCGTCCAGGGACAGGGGGTAGGCGAGCAGTACTTC. Its translation: CSVQGQGVGEQYF.

The V call is TRBV5-3, the J call TRBJ1-2; D remains unclear. TRBV5-3 is an ORF, with its function uncertain. This CDR3 contains 16 residues. V was pared by 0 bases and J by 1 base, with 13 bases between. The CDR3 DNA follows: TGTGCCAGAAGCTTGGCCGATAGTCCCCATAACTATGGCTACACCTTC. Its translation is CARSLADSPHNYGYTF.

The chain recombines TRBV5-1 with TRBJ2-7; 9 bases align to TRBD2. The trim removed 0 bases at V and 0 bases at J, leaving 1 base unmatched. The CDR3 extends over 15 amino acids. Germline assignment: CDR1 SGHRS and CDR2 YFSETQ. As DNA, the CDR3 is TGCGCCAGCAGCTTGGGGACTAGCGACTCCTACGAGCAGTACTTC. This encodes CASSLGTSDSYEQYF. The full variable domain, completed using reference TRBV5-1 and TRBJ2-7, is KAGVTQTPRYLIKTRGQQVTLSCSPISGHRSVSWYQQTPGQGLQFLFEYFSETQRNKGNFPGRFSGRQFSNSRSEMNVSTLELGDSALYLCASSLGTSDSYEQYFGPGTRLTVT.